This TCR beta chain comes out of a study of OX40 agonist ivuxolimab in advanced cancers. Turning to the overall study: Ivuxolimab was a fully human IgG2 agonistic monoclonal antibody targeting the costimulatory receptor OX40 (CD134). Of the 50 to 55 patients in dose escalation, about 20 had hepatocellular carcinoma, some 15 had melanoma, 9 had renal cell carcinoma and 9 had head and neck cancer. Intravenous ivuxolimab was administered to patients every 2 weeks at six dose levels: 0.01, 0.1, 0.3, 1.5, 3 and 10 mg/kg. Patients were allowed to have had prior anti-PD-1, anti-PD-L1 or anti-CTLA-4 therapy, and around 37% of the dose-escalation patients had previously received checkpoint inhibitors. The paper covers the monotherapy dose-escalation part of the phase I ivuxolimab trial, which included N of about 50 patients. The dose-escalation cohort was around 83% male with a mean age of approximately 59 years, ranging from roughly 23 to 80. Peripheral TCRbeta sequencing aimed to test whether ivuxolimab altered TCR sequence diversity and caused clonal T-cell expansion. Partial responses occurred in three dose-escalation patients, of whom one had hepatocellular carcinoma and two had cutaneous melanoma.

General conclusions and limits of the study: Which antigens the clonally expanded peripheral T cells were specific for was not determined. In partial responders in the 0.1-3.0 mg/kg groups, normalized peripheral clonal expansion was found to be among the lowest, especially among CD8+ T cells. At doses of 0.1 to 3.0 mg/kg, clonal expansion of both CD4+ and CD8+ T cells in blood was seen between baseline and week 6. Low levels of normalized T-cell clonal expansion were also seen in some patients who did not respond. After ivuxolimab, more expanded clones were found on average in CD8+ T cells than in CD4+ T cells.

The trial excluded patients who had a history of autoimmune disease or were on systemic immunosuppression. In every dose cohort, peripheral blood was drawn for TCR sequencing at baseline, cycle 4 day 1, and cycle 7 day 1. The samples were drawn from a first-in-human, open-label, multicenter phase I dose-escalation trial of ivuxolimab. Adults with locally advanced or metastatic head and neck squamous cell, hepatocellular, melanoma or renal cell carcinoma were enrolled in the trial. Before TCR sequencing, CD4+ and CD8+ T cells were separately sorted from peripheral blood. About this clone: The antigen it recognizes is unknown. Nothing much larger sits one base from this clone, and base qualities are not available.

To sequence the TCRbeta CDR3 region, genomic DNA was isolated from the sorted cells. TCRbeta CDR3 regions were sequenced using the immunoSEQ Assay. TCRdb retrieved this table from immuneACCESS and kept in-frame rearrangements only. Not all clones are present; in checked studies, unresolved V genes account for under half, and no reason is known for the remainder. Across this sample there are about 20,000 clones, with more than 65% seen only once. The top ten clonotypes cover roughly 32% of the sample. Deletion took 11 bases off V and 5 bases off J, with a span of 18 bases between the germline ends. Reading the germline V gene gives CDR1 WSHSY and CDR2 SAAADI. From cysteine to phenylalanine, the CDR3 is 13 amino acids long. The only DNA kept is the CDR3, 39 bases in frame from the first base.

The sequence joins TRBV10-2 to TRBJ1-1; the D gene cannot be named for sure. The material was CD4+ or CD8+ T cells sorted from blood, obtained in a trial of the OX40 agonist ivuxolimab. This sequence originates from an adult with an advanced solid tumor such as melanoma, head and neck, liver or kidney cancer. CDR3 region: CALSQSEGTEAFF. The bases read TGCGCCCTGTCTCAGTCCGAGGGAACTGAAGCTTTCTTT.